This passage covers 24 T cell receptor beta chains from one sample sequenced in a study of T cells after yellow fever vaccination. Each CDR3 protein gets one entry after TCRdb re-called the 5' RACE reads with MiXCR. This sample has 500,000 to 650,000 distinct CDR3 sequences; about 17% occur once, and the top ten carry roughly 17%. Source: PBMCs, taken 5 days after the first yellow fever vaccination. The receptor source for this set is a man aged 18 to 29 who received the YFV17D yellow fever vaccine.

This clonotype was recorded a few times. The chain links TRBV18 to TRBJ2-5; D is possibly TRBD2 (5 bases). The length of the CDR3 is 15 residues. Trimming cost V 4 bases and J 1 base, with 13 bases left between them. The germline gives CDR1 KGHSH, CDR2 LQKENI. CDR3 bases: TGTGCCAGCTCACAAGGACTGTCGGGCCAAGAGACCCAGTACTTC. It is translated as CASSQGLSGQETQYF. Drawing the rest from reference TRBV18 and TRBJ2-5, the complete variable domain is NAGVMQNPRHLVRRRGQEARLRCSPMKGHSHVYWYRQLPEEGLKFMVYLQKENIIDESGMPKERFSAEFPKEGPSILRIQQVVRGDSAAYFCASSQGLSGQETQYFGPGTRLLVL.

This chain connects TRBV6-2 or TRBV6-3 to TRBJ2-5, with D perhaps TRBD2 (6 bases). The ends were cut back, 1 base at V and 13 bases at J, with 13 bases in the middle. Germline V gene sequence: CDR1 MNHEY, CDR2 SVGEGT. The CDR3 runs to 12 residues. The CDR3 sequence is CASSYFGGPLYF. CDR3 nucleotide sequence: TGTGCCAGCAGTTACTTCGGGGGACCCCTGTACTTC.

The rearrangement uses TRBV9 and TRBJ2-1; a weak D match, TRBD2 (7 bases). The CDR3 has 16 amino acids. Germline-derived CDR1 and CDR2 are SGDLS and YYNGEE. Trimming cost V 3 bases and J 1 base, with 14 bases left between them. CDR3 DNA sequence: TGTGCCAGCAGCGAGATTAGGGGGGGATCCTACAATGAGCAGTTCTTC. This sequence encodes CASSEIRGGSYNEQFF.

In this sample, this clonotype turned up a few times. CDR3 region: CASSQKGWTEAFF. DNA of the CDR3: TGTGCCAGCAGCCAAAAGGGGTGGACTGAAGCTTTCTTT. This chain links TRBV16 with TRBJ1-1, with D possibly TRBD1 on 5 matching bases. The germline CDR1 and CDR2 sequences are KGHSY and FQNENV. The CDR3 runs to 13 residues. Trimming cost V 2 bases and J 5 bases, with 9 bases left between them.

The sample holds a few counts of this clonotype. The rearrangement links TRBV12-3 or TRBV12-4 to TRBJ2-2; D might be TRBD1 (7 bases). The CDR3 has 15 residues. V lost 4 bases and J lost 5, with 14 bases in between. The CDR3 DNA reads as TGTGCCAGCAGTTCCCCCCCAGGGGGGACCGGGGAGCTGTTTTTT. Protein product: CASSSPPGGTGELFF.

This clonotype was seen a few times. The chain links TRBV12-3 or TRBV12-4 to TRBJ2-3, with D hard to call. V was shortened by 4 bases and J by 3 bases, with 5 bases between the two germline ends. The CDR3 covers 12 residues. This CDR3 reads CASSSHTDTQYF. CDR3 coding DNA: TGTGCCAGCAGTTCGCATACAGATACGCAGTATTTT.

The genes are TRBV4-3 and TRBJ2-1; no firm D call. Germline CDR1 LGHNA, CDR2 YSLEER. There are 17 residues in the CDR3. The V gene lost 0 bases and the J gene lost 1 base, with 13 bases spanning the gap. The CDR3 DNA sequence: TGCGCCAGCAGCCAAGACTGGCCCGGACGGTCCTACAATGAGCAGTTCTTC. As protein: CASSQDWPGRSYNEQFF.

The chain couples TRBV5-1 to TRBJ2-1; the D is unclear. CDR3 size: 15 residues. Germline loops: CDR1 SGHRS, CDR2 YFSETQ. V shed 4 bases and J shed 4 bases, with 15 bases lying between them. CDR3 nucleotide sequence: TGCGCCAGCAGCCTGGATTCGGGCTTTTACAATGAGCAGTTCTTC. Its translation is CASSLDSGFYNEQFF.

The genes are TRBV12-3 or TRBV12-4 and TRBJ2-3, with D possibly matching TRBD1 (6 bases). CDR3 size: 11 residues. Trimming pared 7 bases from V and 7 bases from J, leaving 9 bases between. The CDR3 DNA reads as TGTGCCAGCACCAGGGGAAATACGCAGTATTTT. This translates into CASTRGNTQYF.

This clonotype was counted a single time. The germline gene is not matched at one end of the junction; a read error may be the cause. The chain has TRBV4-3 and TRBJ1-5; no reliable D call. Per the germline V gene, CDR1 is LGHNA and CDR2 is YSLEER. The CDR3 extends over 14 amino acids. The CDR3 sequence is CTSSQDGVNQPQHF. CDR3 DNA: TGCACCAGCAGCCAAGACGGGGTCAATCAGCCCCAGCATTTT.

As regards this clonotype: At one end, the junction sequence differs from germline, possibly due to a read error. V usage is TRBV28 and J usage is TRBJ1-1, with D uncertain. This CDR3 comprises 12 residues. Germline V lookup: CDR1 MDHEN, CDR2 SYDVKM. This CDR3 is CATGAMNTEVFF. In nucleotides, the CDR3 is TGTGCCACCGGAGCTATGAACACTGAAGTTTTCTTT.

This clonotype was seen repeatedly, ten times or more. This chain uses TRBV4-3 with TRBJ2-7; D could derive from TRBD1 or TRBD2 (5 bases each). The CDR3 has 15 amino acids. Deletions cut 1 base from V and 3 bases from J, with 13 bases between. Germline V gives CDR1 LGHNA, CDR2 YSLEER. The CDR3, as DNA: TGCGCCAGCAGCCAAGGACCGGGACGGCACTACGAGCAGTACTTC. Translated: CASSQGPGRHYEQYF.

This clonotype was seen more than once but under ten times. CDR3 protein: CASSGGQGGTDTQYF. The CDR3 DNA is TGTGCCAGCAGTGGGGGACAGGGAGGCACAGATACGCAGTATTTT. J is TRBJ2-3 and V is TRBV2, with 9 bases matching TRBD1. The CDR3 consists of 15 residues. Looked up from germline, CDR1 is SNHLY and CDR2 is FYNNEI. V lost 4 bases to trimming and J lost 1 base; unmatched junction nucleotides: 3.

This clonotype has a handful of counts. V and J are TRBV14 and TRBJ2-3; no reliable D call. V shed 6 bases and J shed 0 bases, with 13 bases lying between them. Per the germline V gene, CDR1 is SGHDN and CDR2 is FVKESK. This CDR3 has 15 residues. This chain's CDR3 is CASRRLETSTDTQYF. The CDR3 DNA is TGTGCCAGCAGGCGACTGGAAACTAGCACAGATACGCAGTATTTT.

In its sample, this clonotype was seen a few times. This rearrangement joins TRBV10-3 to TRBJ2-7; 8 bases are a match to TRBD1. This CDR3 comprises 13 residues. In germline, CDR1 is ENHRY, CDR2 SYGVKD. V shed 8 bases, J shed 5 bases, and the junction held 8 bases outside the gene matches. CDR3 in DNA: TGTGCCATCGGATCGGACAGGGTAAACGAGCAGTACTTC. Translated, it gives CAIGSDRVNEQYF.

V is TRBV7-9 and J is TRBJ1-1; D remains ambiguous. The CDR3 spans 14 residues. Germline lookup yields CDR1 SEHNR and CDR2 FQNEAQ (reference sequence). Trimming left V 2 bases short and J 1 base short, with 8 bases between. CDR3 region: CASSLILENTEAFF. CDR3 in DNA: TGTGCCAGCAGCTTAATACTCGAGAACACTGAAGCTTTCTTT.

CDR3: CASSPSLAGIKNEQYF. As DNA, the CDR3 is TGTGCCAGCTCACCTTCCCTAGCGGGGATTAAGAACGAGCAGTACTTC. The V call is TRBV18, the J call TRBJ2-7; 9 nucleotides align to TRBD2. The CDR3 totals 16 residues. Germline V gene lookup returns CDR1 KGHSH and CDR2 LQKENI. The V gene end was trimmed by 3 bases and the J gene end by 5 bases; junction bases not matched to a gene: 11.

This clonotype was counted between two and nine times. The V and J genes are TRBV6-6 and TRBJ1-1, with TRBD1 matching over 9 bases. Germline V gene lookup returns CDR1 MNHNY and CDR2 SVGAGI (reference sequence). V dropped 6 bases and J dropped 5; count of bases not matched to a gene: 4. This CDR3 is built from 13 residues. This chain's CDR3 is CASRMTGGTEAFF. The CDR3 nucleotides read TGTGCCAGCAGGATGACAGGGGGAACTGAAGCTTTCTTT.

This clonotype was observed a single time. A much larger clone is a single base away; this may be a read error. CDR3 DNA sequence: TGTGCCAGCAGCCAGGGCGGGCTGGGTACGCAGTATTTT. The encoded protein is CASSQGGLGTQYF. The J gene is TRBJ2-3, the V gene TRBV5-6, with D perhaps being TRBD1 or TRBD2 (5 bases each). Trimming removed 4 bases from V and 8 bases from J, with 14 bases in between. CDR1 and CDR2 from the germline V gene are SGHDT and YYEEEE. The CDR3 has 13 residues.

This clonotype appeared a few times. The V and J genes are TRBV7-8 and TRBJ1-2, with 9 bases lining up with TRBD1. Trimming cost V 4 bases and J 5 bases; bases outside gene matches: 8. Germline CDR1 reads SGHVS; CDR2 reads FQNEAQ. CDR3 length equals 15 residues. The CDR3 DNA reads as TGTGCCAGCAGCTCCTCGGGACAGGGTCGGTATGGCTACACCTTC. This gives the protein CASSSSGQGRYGYTF.

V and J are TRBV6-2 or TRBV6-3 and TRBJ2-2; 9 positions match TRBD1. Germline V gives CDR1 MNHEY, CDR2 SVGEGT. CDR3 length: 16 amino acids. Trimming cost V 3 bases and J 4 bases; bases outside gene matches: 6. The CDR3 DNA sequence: TGTGCCAGCAGTTATCCCCGGACAGGGGTCACCGGGGAGCTGTTTTTT. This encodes CASSYPRTGVTGELFF.

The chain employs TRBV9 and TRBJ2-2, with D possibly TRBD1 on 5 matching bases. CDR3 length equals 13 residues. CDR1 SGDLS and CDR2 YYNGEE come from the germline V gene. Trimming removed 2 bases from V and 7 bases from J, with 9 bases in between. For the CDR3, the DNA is TGTGCCAGCAGCGTCCTAGGGGTCGGGGAGCTGTTTTTT. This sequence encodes CASSVLGVGELFF. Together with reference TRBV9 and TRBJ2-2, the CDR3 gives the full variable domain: DSGVTQTPKHLITATGQRVTLRCSPRSGDLSVYWYQQSLDQGLQFLIQYYNGEERAKGNILERFSAQQFPDLHSELNLSSLELGDSALYFCASSVLGVGELFFGEGSRLTVL.

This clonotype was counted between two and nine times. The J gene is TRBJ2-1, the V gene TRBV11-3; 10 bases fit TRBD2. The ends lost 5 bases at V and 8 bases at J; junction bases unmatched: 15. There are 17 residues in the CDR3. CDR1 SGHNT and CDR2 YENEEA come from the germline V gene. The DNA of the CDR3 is TGTGCCAGCAGCCTGTCCGTTGGAGCGGGGGGGCTTGATGAGCAGTTCTTC. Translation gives CASSLSVGAGGLDEQFF.

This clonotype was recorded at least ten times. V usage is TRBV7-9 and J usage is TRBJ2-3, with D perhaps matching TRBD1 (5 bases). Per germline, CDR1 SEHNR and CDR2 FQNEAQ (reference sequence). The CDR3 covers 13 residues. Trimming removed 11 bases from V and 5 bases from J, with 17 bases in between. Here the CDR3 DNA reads TGTGCCCAAGATCCAGGGTTGGGAGATACGCAGTATTTT. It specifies CAQDPGLGDTQYF. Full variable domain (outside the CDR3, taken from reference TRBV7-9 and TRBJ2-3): DTGVSQNPRHKITKRGQNVTFRCDPISEHNRLYWYRQTLGQGPEFLTYFQNEAQLEKSRLLSDRFSAERPKGSFSTLEIQRTEQGDSAMYLCAQDPGLGDTQYFGPGTRLTVL.